Given below is one T cell receptor beta chain in context. Its matching antigen is unknown. A much larger clone lies one base from this, so it may be a read error. These data originate in a study of blood T cells in healthy people across ages. Germline CDR1 reads DFQATT; CDR2 reads SNEGSKA (reference sequence). The CDR3 spans 11 residues. Study-wide points: Changes in expanded clonotypes were possibly confounded, as the CMV status of donors was unknown. Age brought a roughly linear fall in TCR beta diversity measured per million T cells. Estimates of total diversity, which came from one million sequenced T cells, were considered to be underestimates.

A sample-barcoded 5' primer and a J-beta primer mix were used in a second PCR of roughly 7 to 11 cycles. TCRdb re-called the 5' RACE reads with MiXCR, one entry per CDR3 protein. The table lists 650,000 to 700,000 distinct CDR3 sequences, under 65% of them singletons. Sequencing used blood. The gene calls are TRBV20-1 and TRBJ1-1; D is uncertain. The sequence came from a woman aged 80 or older in good health. The CDR3 bases are TGCATTGCGGCGGAGAACACTGAAGCTTTCTTT. As protein: CIAAENTEAFF.